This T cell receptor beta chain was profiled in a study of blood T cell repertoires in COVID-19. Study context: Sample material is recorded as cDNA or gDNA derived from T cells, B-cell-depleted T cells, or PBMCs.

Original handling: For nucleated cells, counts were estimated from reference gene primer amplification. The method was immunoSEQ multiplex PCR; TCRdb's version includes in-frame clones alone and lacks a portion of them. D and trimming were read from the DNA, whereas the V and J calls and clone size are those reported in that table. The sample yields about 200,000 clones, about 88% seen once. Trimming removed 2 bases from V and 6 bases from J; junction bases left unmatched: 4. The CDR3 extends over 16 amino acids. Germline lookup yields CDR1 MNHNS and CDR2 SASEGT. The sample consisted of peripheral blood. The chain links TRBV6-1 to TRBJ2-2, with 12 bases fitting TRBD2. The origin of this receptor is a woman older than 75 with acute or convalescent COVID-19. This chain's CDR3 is CASSEKTSGSPGELFF. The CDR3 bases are TGTGCCAGCAGTGAAAAGACTAGCGGGAGTCCCGGGGAGCTGTTTTTT.